Listed below are T cell receptor beta chains from one sample, sequenced in a study of regulatory T cells in long-lasting Graves disease. Each CDR3 protein gets one entry after TCRdb re-called the multiplex PCR reads with MiXCR. Altogether some 370,000 distinct CDR3 sequences are present, around 20% being singletons, with the ten largest covering 20% to 25%. The source was peripheral blood mononuclear cells (PBMCs), collected when the disease was refractory, from a patient treated with antithyroid drugs. The receptors originated from a female donor with Graves disease. The CDR3 runs from the conserved cysteine through the conserved F or W. A D gene is named only where the DNA matches it firmly. Only part of the rows carry a size: once, few, many, or a class if the clone is expanded.

D gene	clone size	V gene	J gene	CDR3 protein	CDR3 DNA
-	many	TRBV20-1	TRBJ1-1	CSALRVNTEAFF	TGCAGTGCCCTGCGGGTGAACACTGAAGCTTTCTTT
TRBD2	many	TRBV11-2	TRBJ2-2	CASSSTSGGTGELFF	TGTGCCAGCAGCTCGACTAGCGGGGGGACGGGGGAGCTGTTTTTT
TRBD1	-	TRBV20-1	TRBJ1-5	CSARRQGGQPQHF	TGCAGTGCCAGAAGACAGGGGGGCCAGCCCCAGCATTTT
TRBD1	-	TRBV7-9	TRBJ1-4	CASSLPRDSEKLFF	TGTGCCAGCAGCTTACCCCGGGACAGTGAAAAACTGTTTTTT
-	-	TRBV29-1	TRBJ2-3	CSVGKDTQYF	TGCAGCGTGGGGAAAGATACGCAGTATTTT
-	-	TRBV29-1	TRBJ2-7	CSVLKGDSYEQYF	TGCAGCGTCCTCAAGGGCGATTCCTACGAGCAGTACTTC
-	many	TRBV19	TRBJ2-5	CASSRGTETQYF	TGTGCCAGTAGTAGGGGAACGGAGACCCAGTACTTC
-	few	TRBV28	TRBJ1-6	CASRGRTFSNSPLHF	TGTGCCAGCAGGGGGAGGACTTTTTCTAATTCACCCCTCCACTTT
-	-	TRBV19	TRBJ1-2	CASSILRTANYGYTF	TGTGCCAGTAGTATCCTACGGACAGCCAACTATGGCTACACCTTC
-	many	TRBV11-2	TRBJ1-2	CASSLDVDNWYGYTF	TGTGCCAGCAGCTTAGATGTGGACAATTGGTATGGCTACACCTTC
TRBD2	few	TRBV20-1	TRBJ2-5	CSAGSGSGKTQYF	TGCAGTGCCGGCAGCGGGAGTGGAAAGACCCAGTACTTC
-	-	TRBV10-3	TRBJ2-7	CAISVNRIIQSYEQYF	TGTGCCATCAGTGTAAACAGAATTATACAGTCCTACGAGCAGTACTTC
-	many	TRBV6-1	TRBJ2-2	CASRGLVGATGELFF	TGTGCCAGCAGGGGGCTCGTGGGAGCGACCGGGGAGCTGTTTTTT
-	-	TRBV19	TRBJ1-2	CASSITPGSTNGYTF	TGTGCCAGTAGTATCACACCGGGGTCCACCAACGGCTACACCTTC
-	many	TRBV11-2	TRBJ2-5	CASSLGRYQETQYF	TGTGCCAGCAGCTTAGGCCGGTACCAAGAGACCCAGTACTTC
-	few	TRBV2	TRBJ2-4	CASRTGAIGNF	TGTGCCAGCAGGACAGGTGCCATAGGGAACTTC
-	many	TRBV2	TRBJ2-5	CASGIQASETQYF	TGTGCCAGCGGGATACAGGCCTCGGAAACCCAGTACTTC
-	many	TRBV7-2	TRBJ1-1	CASRLKSERPEAFF	TGTGCCAGCCGTCTCAAATCGGAACGTCCCGAAGCTTTCTTT
TRBD1	many	TRBV10-1	TRBJ1-1	CASSEGQGAPSSKQNTEAFF	TGCGCCAGCAGTGAAGGGCAGGGGGCCCCTTCTTCTAAACAGAACACTGAAGCTTTCTTT
-	few	TRBV27	TRBJ2-3	CASSLSSSRTDTQYF	TGTGCCAGCAGTTTATCCTCATCTCGCACAGATACGCAGTATTTT
-	few	TRBV5-4	TRBJ1-2	CASSPGASNYGYTF	TGTGCCAGCAGCCCGGGAGCCTCTAACTATGGCTACACCTTC
-	-	TRBV15	TRBJ1-5	CATSKWGLPNQPQHF	TGTGCCACCAGCAAATGGGGTCTCCCCAATCAGCCCCAGCATTTT
TRBD2	-	TRBV7-9	TRBJ2-7	CASSASSGLSLYEQYF	TGTGCCAGCAGCGCATCTAGCGGGTTATCCCTCTACGAGCAGTACTTC
-	-	TRBV29-1	TRBJ2-7	CSVMTAPRGGWEQYF	TGCAGCGTTATGACAGCTCCGAGGGGGGGGTGGGAGCAGTACTTC
-	few	TRBV20-1	TRBJ2-5	CSAGGAETQYF	TGCAGTGCCGGGGGCGCCGAGACCCAGTACTTC
TRBD2	few	TRBV29-1	TRBJ2-7	CSAVGLGGSAYEQYF	TGCAGCGCTGTTGGACTGGGGGGGTCCGCCTACGAGCAGTACTTC
TRBD1	many	TRBV12-3/TRBV12-4	TRBJ1-2	CASSQGQANNYGYTF	TGTGCCAGCAGCCAGGGACAGGCTAATAACTATGGCTACACCTTC
-	-	TRBV14	TRBJ2-2	CASSQDNGELFF	TGTGCCAGCAGCCAAGATAATGGGGAGCTGTTTTTT
-	many	TRBV2	TRBJ2-7	CASRKGDGPYEQYF	TGTGCCAGCAGAAAAGGGGACGGGCCCTACGAGCAGTACTTC
TRBD1	many	TRBV28	TRBJ1-2	CASSSGTAKTNYGYTF	TGTGCCAGCAGTTCCGGGACAGCTAAGACTAACTATGGCTACACCTTC
-	many	TRBV18	TRBJ2-7	CASSPYPASSYEQYF	TGTGCCAGCTCACCCTACCCGGCTAGCTCCTACGAGCAGTACTTC
-	many	TRBV15	TRBJ2-7	CATTRGPQDEQYF	TGTGCCACCACCCGAGGTCCCCAGGACGAGCAGTACTTC
TRBD1	many	TRBV12-3/TRBV12-4	TRBJ1-2	CASSLTGTGSYGYTF	TGTGCCAGCAGCCTAACCGGGACAGGGTCCTATGGCTACACCTTC
-	few	TRBV5-1	TRBJ2-5	CASSLGLFTQETQYF	TGCGCCAGCAGCTTGGGGCTCTTTACACAAGAGACCCAGTACTTC
-	few	TRBV6-9	TRBJ2-7	CASSYYTNSGEQYF	TGTGCCAGCAGTTACTACACCAACAGCGGCGAGCAGTACTTC
-	-	TRBV19	TRBJ2-7	CASSGGNGEQYF	TGTGCCAGTAGTGGCGGGAATGGAGAGCAGTACTTC
-	few	TRBV20-1	TRBJ2-7	CSASSQTHYEQYF	TGCAGTGCTAGTTCCCAAACCCACTACGAGCAGTACTTC
-	few	TRBV19	TRBJ1-2	CASSIFAGAPGDYGYTF	TGTGCCAGTAGTATTTTCGCAGGAGCCCCTGGGGACTATGGCTACACCTTC
-	once	TRBV7-6	TRBJ2-7	CASSMHPYEQYF	TGTGCCAGCAGTATGCACCCCTACGAGCAGTACTTC
TRBD1	-	TRBV7-8	TRBJ2-2	CASSLRTGDWAGELFF	TGTGCCAGCAGCTTACGGACAGGGGATTGGGCCGGGGAGCTGTTTTTT
-	-	TRBV20-1	TRBJ2-5	CSARDRASQYF	TGCAGTGCTAGAGATCGAGCTTCCCAGTACTTC
-	many	TRBV5-1	TRBJ1-3	CASRFAEGSGNTIYF	TGCGCCAGCAGATTCGCCGAGGGCTCTGGAAACACCATATATTTT
-	-	TRBV5-1	TRBJ2-2	CASITGPGTGELFF	TGCGCCAGCATTACGGGGCCCGGCACCGGGGAGCTGTTTTTT
-	-	TRBV9	TRBJ2-7	CASKRLTTEQYF	TGTGCCAGCAAACGCCTTACTACCGAGCAGTACTTC
TRBD1	-	TRBV29-1	TRBJ2-7	CSVRGRGLHEQYF	TGCAGCGTCAGAGGCAGGGGGCTTCACGAGCAGTACTTC
-	many	TRBV29-1	TRBJ1-2	CSVNRDVLNYGYTF	TGCAGCGTAAACCGGGACGTACTTAACTATGGCTACACCTTC
-	-	TRBV6-5	TRBJ2-7	CASSYGHNYEQYF	TGTGCCAGCAGTTACGGACACAACTACGAGCAGTACTTC
-	few	TRBV20-1	TRBJ2-7	CSASWGARYEQYF	TGCAGTGCTAGTTGGGGGGCGCGATACGAGCAGTACTTC
TRBD2	-	TRBV3-1	TRBJ2-2	CASSHFAGVTSANTGELFF	TGTGCCAGCAGCCACTTTGCGGGAGTGACTTCCGCGAACACCGGGGAGCTGTTTTTT
TRBD1	-	TRBV15	TRBJ1-3	CATSARQGSSGNTIYF	TGTGCCACCAGCGCACGACAGGGGAGCTCTGGAAACACCATATATTTT
TRBD2	many	TRBV2	TRBJ2-5	CASGASGSSGETQYF	TGTGCCAGCGGGGCTAGCGGGAGTTCTGGAGAGACCCAGTACTTC
-	-	TRBV20-1	TRBJ2-3	CSARVNINCPEGSNQPQYF	TGCAGTGCTAGAGTGAACATAAACTGCCCGGAGGGAAGCAATCAGCCCCAGTATTTT
TRBD1	many	TRBV7-2	TRBJ1-1	CASSPGTGATEAFF	TGTGCCAGCAGCCCCGGGACAGGGGCTACTGAAGCTTTCTTT